This record covers a single TCR beta chain. This CDR3 has 13 residues. CDR1 and CDR2 (germline): LNHDA, SQIVND (reference sequence). V was shortened by 6 bases and J by 7 bases, with 15 bases between the two germline ends. These data come from a study of blood T cell repertoires in COVID-19. Turning to the study itself: The United States, Italy and Spain supplied acute and convalescent COVID-19 samples. PBMCs, B-cell-depleted T cells, or T cells were the source of the cDNA or gDNA that made up the material.

In terms of age and location, participants ranged from roughly 18 to 90 years and lived in under 30 US areas. Donors were grouped by their self-reported clinical history. Repertoires were generated with immunoSEQ multiplex PCR, while TCRdb's copy carries only in-frame clones and drops some. Among over 200,000 clones listed, 85% to 90% were seen once. The sample comprised PBMCs or T cells enriched from blood (not recorded which). The chain has TRBV19 and TRBJ1-1; tentative D call: TRBD1 (5 bases). This TCR came from a woman aged 25 to 39 with acute COVID-19. This CDR3 is CASRHLDSNEAFF. Here the CDR3 DNA reads TGTGCCAGTAGGCATCTTGACAGTAATGAAGCTTTCTTT.